Following are 24 T cell receptor beta chains from one sample sequenced in a study of cytomegalovirus exposure and HLA in healthy donors. Vbeta (60) and Jbeta (13) primers were used in the PCR. The data were produced by immunoSEQ multiplex PCR, yet TCRdb's version contains in-frame clones alone and is incomplete. The sample shows 120,000 to 150,000 clones, roughly 76% of them seen only once. Sequencing was performed on PBMCs. The origin of the receptors is a woman aged 40 to 50 in good health and CMV-seronegative.

The sample holds one count of this clone. V is TRBV7-9 and J is TRBJ1-2; TRBD1 matches at 7 bases. V lost 1 base to trimming and J lost 3 bases; unmatched junction nucleotides: 8. The germline V gene encodes CDR1 SEHNR and CDR2 FQNEAQ (reference sequence). This CDR3 spans 16 amino acids. The CDR3 region has the DNA TGTGCCAGCAGCTTAGGTAGACAGGGAATTTACTATGGCTACACCTTC. The encoded protein is CASSLGRQGIYYGYTF.

This chain links TRBV29-1 with TRBJ2-3, with 7 positions matching TRBD1. CDR3 size: 15 residues. The germline CDR1 and CDR2 sequences are SQVTM and ANQGSEA. V lost 1 base and J lost 2; bases outside the gene matches: 6. CDR3: CSVEGDRGPTDTQYF. DNA of the CDR3: TGCAGCGTTGAAGGGGACAGAGGCCCCACAGATACGCAGTATTTT.

CDR3 DNA: TGTGCCAGTAGTATAACCCCACAGGGTAAGGGCAATCAGCCCCAGCATTTT. Protein sequence: CASSITPQGKGNQPQHF. The chain couples TRBV19 to TRBJ1-5; maybe TRBD1 (6 bases). Germline lookup yields CDR1 LNHDA and CDR2 SQIVND (reference sequence). The CDR3 consists of 17 residues. V gave up 2 bases and J gave up 2 bases, with 16 bases separating them.

V and J are TRBV5-4 and TRBJ1-2; no definite D call. V was cut by 3 bases and J by 8 bases, with 20 bases left in between. Germline CDR1 and CDR2: SGHNT and YYREEE (reference sequence). CDR3 length: 15 residues. CDR3 nucleotide sequence: TGTGCCAGCAGCTCACGATCTGAGTTGCCCTTGGGCTACACCTTC. It specifies CASSSRSELPLGYTF.

This clone was recorded once. The chain carries TRBV28 and TRBJ1-1, with TRBD1 matching over 7 bases. Unmatched junction bases numbered 13, after V lost 8 bases and J lost 4 bases. The V gene's germline CDR1 is MDHEN and CDR2 SYDVKM. The CDR3 is 15 residues long. CDR3 loop: CASRSTGHRGTEAFF. CDR3 bases: TGTGCCAGCCGATCGACCGGGCACAGGGGCACTGAAGCTTTCTTT.

The CDR3 nucleotides are TGCGCCAGCAGCCAGCCCGGGACAGCTGCCTCTGGCTACACCTTC. This sequence encodes CASSQPGTAASGYTF. The chain joins TRBV4-1 to TRBJ1-2, with 7 bases that match TRBD1. The J segment lost 7 bases and the V segment lost 3 bases, leaving 11 bases of the junction unmatched. Germline CDR1 reads MGHRA; CDR2 reads YSYEKL. The CDR3 consists of 15 residues.

This chain links TRBV15 with TRBJ1-6, with TRBD1 identical over 9 bases. The germline CDR1 and CDR2 sequences are LNHNV and YYDKDF (reference sequence). V lost 5 bases to trimming and J lost 9 bases; unmatched junction nucleotides: 11. The CDR3 has 16 residues. The CDR3 protein is CATSDRDRDATSPLHF. The CDR3 DNA reads TGTGCCACCAGCGACCGGGACAGGGATGCGACTTCACCCCTCCACTTT.

The chain is built from TRBV2 and TRBJ2-3; 7 nucleotides line up with TRBD1. CDR1 and CDR2 from the germline V gene are SNHLY and FYNNEI. Germline trimming cut 6 bases from V and 3 bases from J; bases unmatched to any gene: 6. CDR3 length: 14 residues. Written as DNA, the CDR3 is TGTGCCAGCAGGACAGGGCAACTTACAGATACGCAGTATTTT. The encoded protein is CASRTGQLTDTQYF. The entire variable domain, with the rest obtained from reference TRBV2 and TRBJ2-3, is as follows: EPEVTQTPSHQVTQMGQEVILRCVPISNHLYFYWYRQILGQKVEFLVSFYNNEISEKSEIFDDQFSVERPDGSNFTLKIRSTKLEDSAMYFCASRTGQLTDTQYFGPGTRLTVL.

This chain connects TRBV2 to TRBJ2-3; D is unclear. The germline gives CDR1 SNHLY, CDR2 FYNNEI. The CDR3 runs 15 residues. V lost 4 bases to trimming and J lost 1 base, with 12 bases between them. CDR3 bases: TGTGCCAGCAGTGGAAGACTTGGTGGCACAGATACGCAGTATTTT. Its translation is CASSGRLGGTDTQYF.

This chain connects TRBV5-8 to TRBJ1-2; 7 positions match TRBD1. Per germline, CDR1 SGHTS and CDR2 YDEGEE. Trimming cost V 10 bases and J 6 bases; bases outside gene matches: 12. The CDR3 spans 13 residues. CDR3 in amino acids: CAVSTGQRDGYTF. The CDR3 DNA reads TGTGCCGTTAGCACGGGACAGAGAGATGGCTACACCTTC.

This chain uses TRBV19 with TRBJ2-2, with TRBD1 as a possible D gene (6 bases). The CDR3 length is 13 residues. Trimming took 10 bases from V and 6 from J, leaving 15 bases between them. CDR1 and CDR2 from the germline V gene are LNHDA and SQIVND (reference sequence). CDR3 bases: TGTGCCATACGGGACACCGGGGCCGGGGAGCTGTTTTTT. It encodes CAIRDTGAGELFF.

As DNA, the CDR3 is TGTGCCAGCAGCTTTAAGGGACAAAGCACAGATACGCAGTATTTT. The encoded protein is CASSFKGQSTDTQYF. The chain recombines TRBV7-6 with TRBJ2-3; tentative D call: TRBD1 (6 bases). Germline V lookup: CDR1 SGHVS, CDR2 FNYEAQ. The CDR3 runs to 15 residues. V gave up 3 bases and J gave up 0 bases, with 10 bases separating them.

This clone was picked up a small number of times. The chain joins TRBV2 to TRBJ1-1; no firm D call. With 6 bases removed from V and 2 bases from J, the gap between germline ends came to 13 bases. Germline V CDR1 and CDR2: SNHLY, FYNNEI. This CDR3 region has 14 residues. CDR3 residues: CASRQALGNTEAFF. CDR3 nucleotides: TGTGCCAGCAGGCAGGCGCTGGGTAACACTGAAGCTTTCTTT.

The chain joins TRBV5-6 to TRBJ1-2; 8 bases map to TRBD1. The V gene's germline CDR1 is SGHDT and CDR2 YYEEEE. Trimming cost V 3 bases and J 7 bases; bases outside gene matches: 11. There are 15 residues in the CDR3. CDR3 protein: CASSYAGTGSSGYTF. For the CDR3, the DNA is TGTGCCAGCAGCTATGCCGGGACAGGTTCTTCTGGCTACACCTTC.

The chain joins TRBV9 to TRBJ1-6; 7 nucleotides match TRBD1. Germline V gives CDR1 SGDLS, CDR2 YYNGEE. The junction had 11 bases not matched to a gene; V was cut back by 4 bases and J by 10 bases. This CDR3 spans 15 amino acids. For the CDR3, the DNA is TGTGCCAGCAGCCCCGGCAGGGGGTTAGAATCACCCCTCCACTTT. Amino acid sequence: CASSPGRGLESPLHF.

The V call is TRBV28, the J call TRBJ2-1; 11 positions agree with TRBD2. CDR3 size: 16 residues. The V gene's germline CDR1 is MDHEN and CDR2 SYDVKM. The V segment lost 6 bases and the J segment 4 bases; nucleotides outside the gene matches: 8. CDR3 region: CASRRTGTSGYNEQFF. The CDR3 DNA reads as TGTGCCAGCAGACGAACCGGGACTAGCGGATACAATGAGCAGTTCTTC.

The chain employs TRBV9 and TRBJ2-1, with TRBD1 matching 7 bases. Germline CDR1 SGDLS, CDR2 YYNGEE. V shed 3 bases and J 4 bases; nucleotides not matched to a gene: 4. This CDR3 comprises 14 residues. The CDR3 region is CASSGNRGYNEQFF. The CDR3 DNA follows: TGTGCCAGCAGCGGTAACAGGGGATACAATGAGCAGTTCTTC.

The J gene is TRBJ2-5, the V gene TRBV7-9; perhaps TRBD1 as D (5 bases). V gave up 2 bases and J gave up 6 bases, with 13 bases separating them. Germline CDR1 reads SEHNR; CDR2 reads FQNEAQ (reference sequence). The CDR3 loop spans 14 amino acids. The CDR3 nucleotides read TGTGCCAGCAGCTTAAATTCCAGGGCCCAGACCCAGTACTTC. It yields the protein CASSLNSRAQTQYF.

This clone was detected once. Other DNA variants within this sample encode the same CDR3. The chain couples TRBV6-1 to TRBJ1-2; 7 nucleotides match TRBD1. The germline CDR1 and CDR2 sequences are MNHNS and SASEGT. This CDR3 has 13 residues. With V trimmed by 2 bases and J by 8 bases, 5 bases remained unmatched. This CDR3 is CASSERQGDGYTF. Written as DNA, the CDR3 is TGTGCCAGCAGTGAAAGGCAGGGGGACGGCTACACCTTC.

The chain carries TRBV5-1 and TRBJ2-5; D perhaps matches TRBD2 (6 bases). CDR3 length: 15 residues. The germline V gene encodes CDR1 SGHRS and CDR2 YFSETQ. V was cut by 4 bases and J by 3 bases, with 16 bases left in between. The CDR3 sequence: CASSQGLTGKETQYF. CDR3 nucleotides: TGCGCCAGCAGCCAGGGACTTACCGGAAAAGAGACCCAGTACTTC.

Only one count was recorded for this clone. This sequence joins TRBV9 and TRBJ2-7; D gene unclear. Germline V gene data show CDR1 as SGDLS and CDR2 as YYNGEE. V lost 2 bases and J 11 bases, leaving 8 bases between the germline ends. CDR3 size: 10 residues. The CDR3 DNA reads as TGTGCCAGCAGCGTCTTCCTGGAGTACGTC. It yields the protein CASSVFLEYV.

The chain has TRBV5-1 and TRBJ1-4, with 9 bases that match TRBD1. The V segment lost 7 bases and the J segment 3 bases; nucleotides outside the gene matches: 7. CDR1 SGHRS and CDR2 YFSETQ come from the germline V gene. CDR3 length: 15 amino acids. The CDR3 DNA reads as TGCGCCAGCCGCAGGACAGGGGTGGCTAATGAAAAACTGTTTTTT. Translated, it gives CASRRTGVANEKLFF.

Concerning this clone itself: This sample includes further DNA sequences coding for the same CDR3. V usage is TRBV5-4 and J usage is TRBJ1-2; TRBD1 is a possible D gene (6 bases). Between the trimmed V and J ends, which lost 0 bases and 5 bases, there was a span of 11 bases. Looked up from germline, CDR1 is SGHNT and CDR2 is YYREEE (reference sequence). The CDR3 is made up of 14 amino acids. The DNA for the CDR3 is TGTGCCAGCAGCTTGGGGCAGGGGAATTATGGCTACACCTTC. Encoded protein: CASSLGQGNYGYTF.

The chain couples TRBV10-3 to TRBJ1-5; TRBD1 might be the D (5 bases). Trimming left V 2 bases short and J 5 bases short, with 16 bases between. There are 16 residues in the CDR3. Germline V CDR1 and CDR2: ENHRY, SYGVKD. CDR3 DNA sequence: TGTGCCATCAGTGAGGAAATTGGGGGGAGCTATCAGCCCCAGCATTTT. Its translation is CAISEEIGGSYQPQHF.